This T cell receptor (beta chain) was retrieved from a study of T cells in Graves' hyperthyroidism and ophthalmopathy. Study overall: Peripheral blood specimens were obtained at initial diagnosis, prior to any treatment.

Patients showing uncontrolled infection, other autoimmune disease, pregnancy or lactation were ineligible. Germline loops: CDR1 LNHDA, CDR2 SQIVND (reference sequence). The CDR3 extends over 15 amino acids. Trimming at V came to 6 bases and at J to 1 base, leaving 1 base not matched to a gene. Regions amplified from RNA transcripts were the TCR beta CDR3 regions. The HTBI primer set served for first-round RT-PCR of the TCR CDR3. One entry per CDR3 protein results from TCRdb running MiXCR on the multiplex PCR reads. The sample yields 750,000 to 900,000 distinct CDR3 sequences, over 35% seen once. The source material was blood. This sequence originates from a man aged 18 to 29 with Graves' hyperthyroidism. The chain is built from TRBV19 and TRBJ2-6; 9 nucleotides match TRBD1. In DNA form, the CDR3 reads TGTGCCAGTAGGGGACAGGGTTCTGGGGCCAACGTCCTGACTTTC. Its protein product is CASRGQGSGANVLTF.